Detailed here is one TCR beta chain. Antigen unknown. This specimen comes from a study of CD8 T cells in ankylosing spondylitis. Study-wide results and caveats: Reportedly, matched ankylosing spondylitis synovial fluid was significantly enriched for disease-linked clones. Within ankylosing spondylitis blood, a TCR beta motif made up of eight or nine highly homologous variants appeared to be characteristic. With a CD8+ phenotype, disease-linked clones were relatively rare in peripheral blood.

TCRdb reanalysed the 5' RACE reads using MiXCR and keeps one entry per CDR3 protein. Here the sample spans approximately 92,000 distinct CDR3 sequences, roughly 9.6% being singletons. The CDR3 spans 13 residues. V lost 5 bases to trimming and J lost 14 bases, with 20 bases between them. Looked up from germline, CDR1 is SGHAT and CDR2 is FQNNGV. Source material: blood, either unsorted or a sorted T cell fraction (not recorded which). The chain has TRBV11-2 and TRBJ2-3; perhaps D is TRBD1 or TRBD2 (5 bases each). This TCR was recovered from a male donor with ankylosing spondylitis or in good health (not recorded which). This chain's CDR3 is CASSDGAHLLWYF. DNA for the CDR3: TGTGCCAGCAGCGACGGGGCCCATCTTCTTTGGTATTTT. The whole variable domain, filled in from reference TRBV11-2 and TRBJ2-3, reads EAGVAQSPRYKIIEKRQSVAFWCNPISGHATLYWYQQILGQGPKLLIQFQNNGVVDDSQLPKDRFSAERLKGVDSTLKIQPAKLEDSAVYLCASSDGAHLLWYFGPGTRLTVL.